This TCR beta chain was identified during a study of cytomegalovirus exposure and HLA in healthy donors. There are 11 residues in the CDR3. V was clipped by 5 bases and J by 4 bases, with 4 bases between them. Germline assignment: CDR1 LNHDA and CDR2 SQIVND (reference sequence). Amplification used 60 Vbeta primers and 13 Jbeta primers. Sequenced by immunoSEQ multiplex PCR; TCRdb stores in-frame clones only, minus some. The sample shows around 170,000 clones, around 81% of them seen only once. This receptor was taken from a man in his forties or fifties in good health and CMV-seronegative. The chain recombines TRBV19 with TRBJ2-3; D remains ambiguous. The sample comprised PBMCs. CDR3 DNA: TGTGCCAGTAGTGTCGCAGATACGCAGTATTTT. Protein sequence: CASSVADTQYF.